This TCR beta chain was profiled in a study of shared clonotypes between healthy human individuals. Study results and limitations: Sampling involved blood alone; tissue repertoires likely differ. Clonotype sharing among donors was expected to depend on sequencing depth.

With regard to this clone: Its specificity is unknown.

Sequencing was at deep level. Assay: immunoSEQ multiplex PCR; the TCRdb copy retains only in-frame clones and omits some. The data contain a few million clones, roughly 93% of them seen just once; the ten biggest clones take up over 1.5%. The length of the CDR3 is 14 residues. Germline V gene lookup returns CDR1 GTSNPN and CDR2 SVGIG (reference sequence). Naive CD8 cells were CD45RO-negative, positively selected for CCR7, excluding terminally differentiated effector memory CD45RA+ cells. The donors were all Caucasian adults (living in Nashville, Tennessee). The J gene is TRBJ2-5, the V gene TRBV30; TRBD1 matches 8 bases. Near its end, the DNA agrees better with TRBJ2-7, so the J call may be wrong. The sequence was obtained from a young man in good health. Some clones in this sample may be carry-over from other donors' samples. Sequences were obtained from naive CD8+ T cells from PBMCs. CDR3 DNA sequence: TGTGCCTGGAGTTGGTCAGGGGGCTTGTACGAGCAGTACTTC. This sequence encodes CAWSWSGGLYEQYF.